This is a list of T cell receptor beta chains from one sample in a study of response to subunit inactivated influenza vaccine. TCRdb re-analysed the RT-PCR reads in MiXCR, keeping a single row per CDR3 protein. The data contain 700,000 to 800,000 distinct CDR3 sequences, around 18% of them singletons. The input for sequencing was PBMCs from blood, taken about 5 days after vaccination. All receptors come from a man between 50 and 59 years old who received an inactivated influenza vaccine. Each CDR3 is given with its conserved first and last residue. D genes are given only for firm matches. Size is stated for part of the rows, as once, few or many counts, or as a class when the clone is expanded.

TRBJ2-3 | TRBD1 | few | TRBV6-5 | CASSYTTGGGWDTQYF | TGTGCCAGCAGTTACACAACAGGGGGCGGGTGGGATACGCAGTATTTT
TRBJ2-5 | TRBD1 | many | TRBV20-1 | CSAVDRGETQYF | TGCAGTGCCGTCGACAGGGGTGAGACCCAGTACTTC
TRBJ2-3 | NA | few | TRBV6-1 | CASSPTGGLMADTQYF | TGTGCCAGCAGCCCCACCGGAGGACTCATGGCAGATACGCAGTATTTT
TRBJ2-2 | TRBD1 | few | TRBV28 | CASSLPGTGTGELFF | TGTGCCAGCAGTTTACCCGGGACAGGCACCGGGGAGCTGTTTTTT
TRBJ2-1 | NA | NA | TRBV3-1 | CASSPMTDSRKWFF | TGTGCCAGCAGCCCTATGACAGATAGCCGAAAGTGGTTCTTC
TRBJ2-5 | TRBD2 | NA | TRBV10-3 | CAISRGEAGGQTQYF | TGTGCCATATCCCGAGGGGAAGCGGGGGGGCAGACCCAGTACTTC
TRBJ2-5 | NA | few | TRBV12-3/TRBV12-4 | CASALGRAERQETQYF | TGTGCCAGCGCTTTGGGCCGGGCAGAAAGACAAGAGACCCAGTACTTC
TRBJ2-7 | TRBD1 | few | TRBV24-1 | CATSAGGDEQYF | TGTGCCACCAGTGCAGGGGGCGACGAGCAGTACTTC
TRBJ2-5 | TRBD2 | many | TRBV11-2 | CASSLLAGEETQYF | TGTGCCAGCAGCTTACTAGCGGGGGAAGAGACCCAGTACTTC
TRBJ2-7 | TRBD1 | NA | TRBV12-3/TRBV12-4 | CASSETGTGEYEQYF | TGTGCCAGCAGCGAGACCGGGACAGGGGAGTACGAGCAGTACTTC
TRBJ1-2 | NA | NA | TRBV6-1 | CASSPLGGNYGYTF | TGTGCCAGCAGTCCCCTGGGAGGGAACTATGGCTACACCTTC
TRBJ2-1 | TRBD2 | NA | TRBV3-1 | CASQSSGTSDYNEQFF | TGTGCCAGCCAAAGTTCCGGGACTAGCGACTACAATGAGCAGTTCTTC
TRBJ1-5 | NA | few | TRBV7-2 | CASSLGLNGPQHF | TGTGCCAGCAGCTTAGGCCTAAACGGGCCCCAGCATTTT
TRBJ2-7 | NA | few | TRBV6-6 | CASSYIETYEQYF | TGTGCCAGCAGTTACATTGAGACTTACGAGCAGTACTTC
TRBJ1-2 | NA | many | TRBV6-5 | CASSYDRNYGYTF | TGTGCCAGCAGTTACGACAGGAATTATGGCTACACCTTC
TRBJ2-7 | TRBD2 | NA | TRBV5-1 | CASSLEGLAGVSYEQYF | TGCGCCAGCAGCTTGGAAGGACTAGCGGGAGTCTCCTACGAGCAGTACTTC
TRBJ2-7 | TRBD1 | NA | TRBV29-1 | CSVMVVRQGAHEQYF | TGCAGCGTGATGGTCGTGCGACAGGGGGCCCACGAGCAGTACTTC
TRBJ1-1 | NA | NA | TRBV10-3 | CAISEGRLNTEAFF | TGTGCCATCAGTGAAGGGCGGTTGAACACTGAAGCTTTCTTT